This T cell receptor beta chain stems from a study of OX40 agonist ivuxolimab in advanced cancers. Study details: In this cohort, patients received ivuxolimab, an agonistic anti-OX40 (CD134) antibody.

Study results and limitations: In CD8+ T cells, expanded clones were on average more numerous than in CD4+. Clonal expansion among partial responders at 0.1-3.0 mg/kg ranked near the lowest. By week 6 at 0.1 to 3.0 mg/kg, blood CD4+ and CD8+ T cells had expanded clonally.

Data came from immunoSEQ multiplex PCR; TCRdb stores just in-frame clones and leaves some out. The repertoire holds around 94,000 clones, with approximately 92% as singletons. This clone was detected once. Its antigen is not identified. The CDR3 totals 13 residues. Germline V gene lookup returns CDR1 MGHRA and CDR2 YSYEKL. The ends were cut back, 7 bases at V and 5 bases at J, with 14 bases in the middle. This sequence was found in an adult with an advanced solid tumor such as melanoma, head and neck, liver or kidney cancer. The chain employs TRBV4-1 and TRBJ2-5; D might be TRBD1 or TRBD2, each matching 6 bases. The source was CD4+ or CD8+ T cells sorted from blood, collected in a trial of the OX40 agonist ivuxolimab. This CDR3 reads CASNAPGAETQYF. DNA for the CDR3: TGCGCCAGCAACGCACCGGGGGCCGAGACCCAGTACTTC.